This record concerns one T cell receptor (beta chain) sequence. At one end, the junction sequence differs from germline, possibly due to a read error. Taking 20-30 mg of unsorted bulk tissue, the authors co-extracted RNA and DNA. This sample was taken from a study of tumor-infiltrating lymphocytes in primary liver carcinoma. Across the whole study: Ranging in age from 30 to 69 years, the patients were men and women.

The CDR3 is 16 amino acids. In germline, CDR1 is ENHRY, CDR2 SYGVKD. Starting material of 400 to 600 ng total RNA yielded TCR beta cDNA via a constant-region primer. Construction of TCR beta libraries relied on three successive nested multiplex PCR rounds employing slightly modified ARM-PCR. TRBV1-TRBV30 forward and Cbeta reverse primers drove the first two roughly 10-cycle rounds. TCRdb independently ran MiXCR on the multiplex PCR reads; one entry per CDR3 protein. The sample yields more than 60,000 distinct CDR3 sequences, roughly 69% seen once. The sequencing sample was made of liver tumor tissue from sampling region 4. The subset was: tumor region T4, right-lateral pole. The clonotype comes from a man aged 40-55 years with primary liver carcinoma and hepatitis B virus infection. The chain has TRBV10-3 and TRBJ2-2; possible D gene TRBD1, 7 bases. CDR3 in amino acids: CAISVCGTANTGELVF. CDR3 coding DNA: TGTGCCATCAGTGTCTGCGGGACAGCTAACACCGGGGAGCTGGTTTTT.